The 27 T cell receptor beta chains given below trace back to one sample, sequenced in a study of technical replicates of blood from a few donors. The assay was immunoSEQ multiplex PCR, and TCRdb's table has in-frame clones only and misses some. The profile shows 45,000 to 60,000 clones, about 96% of them singletons. The material sequenced was T cells isolated from PBMCs. These receptor sequences come from a human donor in good health.

J is TRBJ2-3 and V is TRBV4-3, with D possibly being TRBD1 (5 bases). The CDR3 is made up of 15 amino acids. V was trimmed by 0 bases and J by 3 bases, leaving 10 bases between them. Germline values: CDR1 LGHNA, CDR2 YSLEER. CDR3 nucleotide sequence: TGCGCCAGCAGCCAAGAGGGTGCAGGGACAGATACGCAGTATTTT. It is translated as CASSQEGAGTDTQYF.

V is TRBV5-8 and J is TRBJ2-2, with 7 bases matching TRBD1. The CDR3 consists of 14 residues. In germline, CDR1 is SGHTS, CDR2 YDEGEE. V shed 4 bases and J 4 bases; nucleotides not matched to a gene: 4. The DNA for the CDR3 is TGTGCCAGCAGCCTGGACAGGCCCACCGGGGAGCTGTTTTTT. The encoded protein is CASSLDRPTGELFF.

This sequence joins TRBV19 and TRBJ2-5; D possibly corresponds to TRBD2 (5 bases). The CDR3 contains 15 residues. Per germline, CDR1 LNHDA and CDR2 SQIVND (reference sequence). V lost 1 base, J lost 5 bases, and 14 bases lay in between. In DNA, the CDR3 is TGTGCCAGTAGTATAGGGGCGGGTGAAATCGAGACCCAGTACTTC. It specifies CASSIGAGEIETQYF.

V is TRBV5-3 and J is TRBJ2-3, with 9 bases lining up with TRBD2. TRBV5-3 is given ORF status, its function remaining uncertain. The ends lost 3 bases at V and 0 bases at J; junction bases unmatched: 5. This CDR3 comprises 16 residues. DNA for the CDR3: TGTGCCAGAAGCTCAAGGACTAGCGAGAGCACAGATACGCAGTATTTT. The encoded protein is CARSSRTSESTDTQYF.

The chain uses TRBV30 and TRBJ2-5, with 7 nucleotides matching TRBD2. V lost 0 bases to trimming and J lost 3 bases; unmatched junction nucleotides: 7. The CDR3 sequence is 15 residues long. Germline CDR1 reads GTSNPN; CDR2 reads SVGIG (reference sequence). The CDR3 protein is CAWSVQAGKKETQYF. For the CDR3, the DNA is TGTGCCTGGAGTGTACAAGCGGGGAAGAAAGAGACCCAGTACTTC.

V usage is TRBV6-5 and J usage is TRBJ1-1; D possibly corresponds to TRBD1 (6 bases). The V gene lost 2 bases and the J gene lost 0 bases, with 10 bases spanning the gap. Germline loops: CDR1 MNHEY, CDR2 SVGAGI. The CDR3 runs to 15 residues. CDR3 residues: CASSYGRTVNTEAFF. The CDR3 nucleotides read TGTGCCAGCAGTTACGGAAGGACAGTGAACACTGAAGCTTTCTTT.

The rearrangement links TRBV7-9 to TRBJ2-3; 7 positions match TRBD2. Germline CDR1 is SEHNR and CDR2 is FQNEAQ (reference sequence). The CDR3 covers 15 residues. V was pared by 1 base and J by 3 bases, with 4 bases of the junction left unmatched. This CDR3 is CASSLEGGPTDTQYF. The DNA of the CDR3 is TGTGCCAGCAGCTTAGAGGGAGGGCCTACAGATACGCAGTATTTT.

The chain carries TRBV30 and TRBJ2-7, with D possibly being TRBD2 (6 bases). Trimming took 7 bases from V and 6 from J, leaving 19 bases between them. This CDR3 contains 13 residues. The V gene's germline CDR1 is GTSNPN and CDR2 SVGIG (reference sequence). CDR3 sequence reads: CASTRDSPSEQYF. The DNA of the CDR3 is TGTGCCTCTACGCGGGATAGCCCCAGCGAGCAGTACTTC.

V gene TRBV28 combines with J gene TRBJ1-1; D is undetermined. The CDR3 has 12 amino acids. Trimming left V 2 bases short and J 1 base short, with 2 bases between. The germline V gene encodes CDR1 MDHEN and CDR2 SYDVKM. The CDR3 DNA reads TGTGCCAGCAGTTTACAGAACACTGAAGCTTTCTTT. It yields the protein CASSLQNTEAFF.

This clone was seen once. The chain uses TRBV9 and TRBJ2-7; 7 positions match TRBD2. There are 15 residues in the CDR3. Germline-derived CDR1 and CDR2 are SGDLS and YYNGEE. The V gene end was trimmed by 2 bases and the J gene end by 7 bases; junction bases not matched to a gene: 12. The CDR3 here is CASSVKASGIGEQYF. In DNA, the CDR3 is TGTGCCAGCAGCGTGAAGGCTAGCGGTATTGGGGAGCAGTACTTC.

The genes are TRBV7-2 and TRBJ1-1; D remains unclear. This CDR3 contains 13 residues. With 2 bases removed from V and 4 bases from J, the gap between germline ends came to 8 bases. CDR1 is SGHTA, CDR2 FQGNSA, per germline. The CDR3 protein is CASSLLLGTEAFF. The DNA of the CDR3 is TGTGCCAGCAGCTTACTTCTCGGCACTGAAGCTTTCTTT.

J is TRBJ2-2 and V is TRBV9, with 8 positions matching TRBD1. The CDR3 consists of 15 residues. Losses at the gene ends were 4 bases for V and 4 bases for J; bases not matched to a gene: 6. Germline CDR1 reads SGDLS; CDR2 reads YYNGEE. The CDR3 DNA sequence: TGTGCCAGCAGCCCCAGGACAGGGAGCACCGGGGAGCTGTTTTTT. It codes for CASSPRTGSTGELFF.

The V and J genes are TRBV7-7 and TRBJ1-5, with D maybe TRBD1 (5 bases). Germline assignment: CDR1 SSHAT and CDR2 FNYEAQ (reference sequence). The CDR3 extends over 14 amino acids. CDR3 sequence reads: CASGGRRVNQPQHF. The CDR3 region has the DNA TGTGCTAGCGGGGGGAGGAGGGTGAATCAGCCCCAGCATTTT.

This clone appeared once. The rearrangement uses TRBV10-3 and TRBJ2-7, with D possibly matching TRBD1 (6 bases). The CDR3 has 14 residues. Germline CDR1 reads ENHRY; CDR2 reads SYGVKD. V gave up 8 bases and J gave up 2 bases, with 16 bases separating them. CDR3 in amino acids: CAISNRDNTYEQYF. The DNA of the CDR3 is TGTGCCATCTCGAACAGGGACAATACCTACGAGCAGTACTTC.

The V gene is TRBV6-5, the J gene TRBJ1-4; the D gene is possibly TRBD1 (5 bases). V shed 2 bases and J shed 2 bases, with 9 bases lying between them. CDR3 length: 15 amino acids. Germline V lookup: CDR1 MNHEY, CDR2 SVGAGI. CDR3 DNA sequence: TGTGCCAGCAGTTACACAGGCCCCACTAATGAAAAACTGTTTTTT. Protein sequence: CASSYTGPTNEKLFF.

The CDR3 nucleotides are TGTGCCAGCAGCGTAGAGCGGGAGCGCGATAATGAGCAGTTCTTC. This encodes CASSVERERDNEQFF. This sequence joins TRBV9 and TRBJ2-1; 8 bases are shared with TRBD2. Looked up from germline, CDR1 is SGDLS and CDR2 is YYNGEE. The CDR3 spans 15 residues. V gave up 0 bases and J gave up 7 bases; unmatched junction bases: 6.

V is TRBV30 and J is TRBJ2-5, with D unclear. CDR3 length: 11 amino acids. Germline lookup yields CDR1 GTSNPN and CDR2 SVGIG (reference sequence). V was cut by 2 bases and J by 5 bases, with 6 bases left in between. CDR3 in DNA: TGTGCCTGGAGTCCCGGGGAGACCCAGTACTTC. Its translation is CAWSPGETQYF.

The V call is TRBV7-2, the J call TRBJ1-1; D is possibly TRBD1 (5 bases). Trimming cost V 6 bases and J 5 bases, with 19 bases left between them. Per germline, CDR1 SGHTA and CDR2 FQGNSA. This CDR3 comprises 15 residues. The CDR3 loop is CASSFLGGSGTEAFF. The CDR3 DNA reads TGTGCCAGCAGTTTTTTGGGGGGGTCTGGGACTGAAGCTTTCTTT.

The CDR3 is CASSQQGSTEAFF. The CDR3, as DNA: TGTGCCAGCAGTCAACAGGGAAGCACTGAAGCTTTCTTT. This chain links TRBV6-5 with TRBJ1-1, with D possibly being TRBD1 (6 bases). The CDR3 has 13 residues. Trimming took 5 bases from V and 4 from J, leaving 11 bases between them. CDR1 MNHEY and CDR2 SVGAGI come from the germline V gene.

The gene calls are TRBV30 and TRBJ1-5, with 9 positions matching TRBD1. The CDR3 runs 15 residues. V gave up 4 bases and J gave up 1 base; unmatched junction bases: 5. Per the germline V gene, CDR1 is GTSNPN and CDR2 is SVGIG (reference sequence). The CDR3 here is CAWKGDRASNQPQHF. Here the CDR3 DNA reads TGTGCCTGGAAGGGGGACAGGGCAAGCAATCAGCCCCAGCATTTT.

The genes are TRBV7-8 and TRBJ2-7, with D tentatively TRBD2 (6 bases). This CDR3 region has 16 residues. Germline-derived CDR1 and CDR2 are SGHVS and FQNEAQ. V was clipped by 1 base and J by 4 bases, with 17 bases between them. DNA for the CDR3: TGTGCCAGCAGCTTAGGGGACCCGGGACTTTATTACGAGCAGTACTTC. It codes for CASSLGDPGLYYEQYF. Based on the CDR3 plus reference TRBV7-8 and TRBJ2-7, the full variable domain is GAGVSQSPRYKVAKRGQDVALRCDPISGHVSLFWYQQALGQGPEFLTYFQNEAQLDKSGLPSDRFFAERPEGSVSTLKIQRTQQEDSAVYLCASSLGDPGLYYEQYFGPGTRLTVT.

This chain joins TRBV14 and TRBJ2-7; D is unresolved. The germline V and J ends were trimmed by 4 bases and 2 bases, with 12 bases remaining between them. This CDR3 is built from 14 residues. Germline CDR1 is SGHDN and CDR2 is FVKESK. CDR3 coding DNA: TGTGCCAGCAGCCGGAGATATATCACCTACGAGCAGTACTTC. Protein: CASSRRYITYEQYF.

CDR3 bases: TGCGCCAGCAGCTCGACGGGACAGAATAAAAACGAGCAGTACTTC. It translates to CASSSTGQNKNEQYF. The chain links TRBV5-1 to TRBJ2-7, with 7 bases identical to TRBD1. Germline V lookup: CDR1 SGHRS, CDR2 YFSETQ. CDR3 length equals 15 residues. With V trimmed by 3 bases and J by 5 bases, 11 bases remained unmatched.

The rearrangement uses TRBV10-3 and TRBJ2-7, with D unresolved. The CDR3 has 14 residues. V lost 3 bases and J lost 3, with 12 bases in between. Germline CDR1 and CDR2: ENHRY and SYGVKD. CDR3 DNA sequence: TGTGCCATCAGTGACAGCGCCGTCGTCTACGAGCAGTACTTC. The encoded protein is CAISDSAVVYEQYF.

The chain joins TRBV7-9 to TRBJ2-7; TRBD1 aligns across 9 bases. The trim removed 3 bases at V and 3 bases at J, leaving 6 bases unmatched. Germline V gene sequence: CDR1 SEHNR, CDR2 FQNEAQ (reference sequence). CDR3 length: 15 residues. The CDR3 reads CASSFKGTGFYEQYF. In nucleotides, the CDR3 is TGTGCCAGCAGCTTTAAAGGGACAGGGTTCTACGAGCAGTACTTC.

V and J are TRBV27 and TRBJ1-5; no reliable D call. V was pared by 3 bases and J by 7 bases, with 10 bases between. Germline V gene sequence: CDR1 MNHEY, CDR2 SMNVEV (reference sequence). This CDR3 spans 13 amino acids. The CDR3 nucleotides read TGTGCCAGCAGTTTCGGGATGCGGCAGCCCCAGCATTTT. Amino acid sequence: CASSFGMRQPQHF.

CDR3 in amino acids: CASSPTFGSGNTIYF. The CDR3, as DNA: TGTGCCAGCAGCCCAACCTTCGGCTCTGGAAACACCATATATTTT. The chain links TRBV4-2 to TRBJ1-3; no clear D gene. Germline CDR1 is LGHNA and CDR2 is YNFKEQ. Trimming shortened V by 4 bases and J by 0 bases, and 10 bases separated the two germline ends. CDR3 length: 15 residues.